One and the same sample provided the 18 T cell receptor beta chains below, sequenced in a study of blood T cell repertoires in COVID-19. Here immunoSEQ multiplex PCR was the method, and the copy in TCRdb shows in-frame clones only, minus some. The repertoire holds 270,000 or so clones, with approximately 90% as singletons. Sequencing input: PBMCs or T cells enriched from blood (not recorded which). The source is a woman aged 25-40 years with acute COVID-19.

The chain combines TRBV28 with TRBJ1-6; TRBD1 aligns across 8 bases. The V segment lost 3 bases and the J segment 8 bases; nucleotides outside the gene matches: 9. Germline CDR1 is MDHEN and CDR2 is SYDVKM. The CDR3 extends over 16 amino acids. The CDR3 DNA sequence: TGTGCCAGCAGTTTCCCCCGGGCAGGGGGCTATTCACCCCTCCACTTT. Amino acids: CASSFPRAGGYSPLHF.

The V call is TRBV4-1, the J call TRBJ2-1, with no clear D. V lost 5 bases and J 5 bases, leaving 4 bases between the germline ends. CDR1 MGHRA and CDR2 YSYEKL come from the germline V gene. This CDR3 has 11 residues. The CDR3 region has the DNA TGCGCCAGCAGCTTAAACAATGAGCAGTTCTTC. Its protein is CASSLNNEQFF.

V is TRBV7-9 and J is TRBJ1-6; no definite D call. Germline V CDR1 and CDR2: SEHNR, FQNEAQ (reference sequence). Trimming shortened V by 2 bases and J by 7 bases, and 9 bases separated the two germline ends. The CDR3 has 14 residues. In DNA form, the CDR3 reads TGTGCCAGCAGCTTACGACAAGCAAATTCACCCCTCCACTTT. This sequence encodes CASSLRQANSPLHF.

The chain's CDR3 is CASSLGVAEYNEQFF. The CDR3 region has the DNA TGTGCCAGCAGCTTGGGAGTAGCGGAATACAATGAGCAGTTCTTC. V is TRBV5-5 and J is TRBJ2-1; possibly TRBD2 for D (6 bases). Between the trimmed V and J ends, which lost 0 bases and 4 bases, there was a span of 11 bases. This CDR3 comprises 15 residues. Germline V gives CDR1 SGHKS, CDR2 YYEKEE (reference sequence).

The chain is built from TRBV28 and TRBJ2-4, with unresolved D. The CDR3 totals 14 residues. Germline V gene sequence: CDR1 MDHEN, CDR2 SYDVKM. V lost 8 bases and J lost 0, with 11 bases in between. The CDR3 DNA is TGTGCCAGCTCAGTTGAAATAGCCAAAAACATTCAGTACTTC. Translation: CASSVEIAKNIQYF.

The chain has TRBV7-3 and TRBJ2-2; D not certain. The CDR3 is made up of 15 amino acids. Looked up from germline, CDR1 is SGHTA and CDR2 is FQGTGA. V was clipped by 6 bases and J by 1 base, with 12 bases between them. The CDR3: CASSPTYVNTGELFF. In DNA form, the CDR3 reads TGTGCCAGCAGTCCTACGTACGTGAACACCGGGGAGCTGTTTTTT.

The rearrangement uses TRBV7-3 and TRBJ2-1; 7 nucleotides agree with TRBD2. The V gene end was trimmed by 3 bases and the J gene end by 7 bases; junction bases not matched to a gene: 9. Germline V gene data show CDR1 as SGHTA and CDR2 as FQGTGA. The CDR3 totals 15 residues. The CDR3 DNA reads as TGTGCCAGCAGCTTTGGGGCGGGAGAGGGGAATGAGCAGTTCTTC. Residues: CASSFGAGEGNEQFF. The variable domain in full, with the rest retrieved from reference TRBV7-3 and TRBJ2-1, is GAGVSQTPSNKVTEKGKYVELRCDPISGHTALYWYRQSLGQGPEFLIYFQGTGAADDSGLPNDRFFAVRPEGSVSTLKIQRTERGDSAVYLCASSFGAGEGNEQFFGPGTRLTVL.

This clone was detected only once. The gene calls are TRBV2 and TRBJ1-5; D unclear. This CDR3 spans 16 amino acids. Germline CDR1 reads SNHLY; CDR2 reads FYNNEI. V was cut by 1 base and J by 0 bases, with 10 bases left in between. CDR3 in DNA: TGTGCCAGCAGTGAAGGTTACTCTAGTAGCAATCAGCCCCAGCATTTT. It translates to CASSEGYSSSNQPQHF.

The chain employs TRBV15 and TRBJ2-5, with 8 bases fitting TRBD1. CDR3 length: 16 residues. V gave up 8 bases and J gave up 5 bases; unmatched junction bases: 16. The germline V gene encodes CDR1 LNHNV and CDR2 YYDKDF (reference sequence). The CDR3 bases are TGTGCCACCCGACAGGACAGGGATCAAGTTCGGGAGACCCAGTACTTC. It yields the protein CATRQDRDQVRETQYF.

The chain carries TRBV9 and TRBJ2-7; perhaps TRBD2 as D (6 bases). CDR1 and CDR2 (germline): SGDLS, YYNGEE. The CDR3 contains 14 residues. V lost 4 bases and J 6 bases, leaving 17 bases between the germline ends. The CDR3 sequence is CASSTGTLFGEQYF. The CDR3 nucleotides are TGTGCCAGCAGCACCGGGACTCTCTTTGGCGAGCAGTACTTC.

This clone occurred once. The chain carries TRBV4-1 and TRBJ2-5, with unresolved D. Germline assignment: CDR1 MGHRA and CDR2 YSYEKL. This CDR3 spans 14 amino acids. The ends were cut back, 5 bases at V and 10 bases at J, with 20 bases in the middle. CDR3 sequence reads: CASSSEMAAQDQYF. CDR3 bases: TGCGCCAGCAGCTCAGAAATGGCGGCTCAAGACCAGTACTTC.

This chain links TRBV28 with TRBJ1-2, with D perhaps matching TRBD1 (6 bases). The CDR3 totals 17 residues. Looked up from germline, CDR1 is MDHEN and CDR2 is SYDVKM. V shed 5 bases and J shed 8 bases, with 27 bases lying between them. CDR3 region: CASSLKRQVPFLYGYTF. CDR3 DNA: TGTGCCAGCAGTCTTAAACGACAGGTCCCTTTCCTATACGGCTACACCTTC.

The rearrangement uses TRBV9 and TRBJ2-7; TRBD2 agrees at 7 bases. The CDR3 runs 14 residues. In germline, CDR1 is SGDLS, CDR2 YYNGEE. The V and J ends lost 4 bases and 3 bases, in that order; junction bases with no gene match: 7. The CDR3 sequence is CASSSRTSLYEQYF. The CDR3 DNA follows: TGTGCCAGCAGCTCAAGGACTAGTCTCTACGAGCAGTACTTC.

V and J are TRBV6-4 and TRBJ1-1, with 12 bases lining up with TRBD1. The CDR3 is 16 amino acids. Looked up from germline, CDR1 is MRHNA and CDR2 is SNTAGT. V trimming: 6 bases; J trimming: 4 bases; junction bases outside the gene matches: 9. The CDR3 coding sequence is TGTGCCAGCAGGCTTTCGGGACAGGGGGCAGGCACTGAAGCTTTCTTT. This encodes CASRLSGQGAGTEAFF.

The rearrangement joins TRBV7-6 to TRBJ2-1, with D unresolved. The V gene's germline CDR1 is SGHVS and CDR2 FNYEAQ. CDR3 size: 17 residues. V lost 1 base to trimming and J lost 7 bases, with 20 bases between them. Here the CDR3 DNA reads TGTGCCAGCAGCTTAGATTTATCCGGTCTTTCGGTGAATGAGCAGTTCTTC. This sequence encodes CASSLDLSGLSVNEQFF.

V and J are TRBV6-5 and TRBJ2-7; D is undetermined. The germline V and J ends were trimmed by 6 bases and 7 bases, with 10 bases remaining between them. This CDR3 has 11 residues. The germline gives CDR1 MNHEY, CDR2 SVGAGI. The CDR3 nucleotides are TGTGCCAGCAGCTATAATCGAGAGCAGTACTTC. It specifies CASSYNREQYF.

The CDR3 nucleotides read TGTGCCACCAGCAGTTCGACTAGCGGGATCCTGACAGATACGCAGTATTTT. It is translated as CATSSSTSGILTDTQYF. The J gene is TRBJ2-3, the V gene TRBV15; 11 nucleotides match TRBD2. Germline CDR1 is LNHNV and CDR2 is YYDKDF (reference sequence). The CDR3 has 17 amino acids. V lost 3 bases to trimming and J lost 3 bases; unmatched junction nucleotides: 8.

The V call is TRBV10-2, the J call TRBJ1-1, with D perhaps matching TRBD1 (6 bases). CDR3 length: 14 amino acids. With 7 bases removed from V and 0 bases from J, the gap between germline ends came to 12 bases. The V gene's germline CDR1 is WSHSY and CDR2 SAAADI. The CDR3 protein is CASISDRMNTEAFF. For the CDR3, the DNA is TGCGCCAGCATTTCAGACAGGATGAACACTGAAGCTTTCTTT.